Sequencing of this T cell receptor beta chain was carried out in a study of blood T cell repertoires in COVID-19. Study information: The cDNA or gDNA used as material had been derived from T cells, B-cell-depleted T cells, or PBMCs.

Participants were aged roughly 18 to 90 years, lived in about 26 US areas, and enrolled virtually. Donors of Cohort 3 who recovered were those that had two negative PCRs, clearance, or symptom resolution. Measured with immunoSEQ multiplex PCR; TCRdb has only the in-frame clones, and not every one. The sample records fewer than 300,000 clones, about 93% being singletons. In germline, CDR1 is MDHEN, CDR2 SYDVKM. Trimming stripped 5 bases from V and 6 bases from J, with 12 bases between. The CDR3 length is 13 residues. The origin of this receptor is a woman in her 30s who had recovered from COVID-19. The chain couples TRBV28 to TRBJ2-3; the D gene is possibly TRBD2 (5 bases). The sequenced sample was PBMCs or T cells enriched from blood (not recorded which). CDR3 in amino acids: CASSVLLGDTQYF. The CDR3 DNA sequence: TGTGCCAGCAGTGTTCTACTAGGGGATACGCAGTATTTT.